Listed below are T cell receptor beta chains from one sample, sequenced in a study of early T cells in non-severe SARS-CoV-2 infection. TCRdb reanalysed the 5' RACE reads using MiXCR and keeps one entry per CDR3 protein. In the table there are roughly 53,000 distinct CDR3 sequences, approximately 8% of which are singletons. Sequencing used whole blood, obtained at baseline. These receptors were obtained from an adult who was a healthcare worker with PCR-confirmed SARS-CoV-2 infection or an uninfected control (not recorded which). Both conserved end residues are part of each CDR3. Each record gives: CDR3 protein, clone size, D gene, J gene, V gene. A D gene is named only where the DNA matches it firmly. Expanded clones get a size class; other rows say once, few or many, or leave the size out.

CASRPPGLAGTGELFF,many,TRBD2,TRBJ2-2,TRBV2
CSVGKGTSGTDTQYF,many,TRBD2,TRBJ2-3,TRBV29-1
CSASSGAASSYEQYF,many,.,TRBJ2-7,TRBV20-1
CASSSGPLFSGNTIYF,few,.,TRBJ1-3,TRBV11-3
CASSLGTGEDTEAFF,many,TRBD1,TRBJ1-1,TRBV7-3
CASRRGISGGAMRDEQFF,.,TRBD2,TRBJ2-1,TRBV4-1
CASSQRASGTDTQYF,many,.,TRBJ2-3,TRBV7-8
CSVAPGTGKTDTQYF,many,TRBD1,TRBJ2-3,TRBV29-1
CASSSGLPYGEQFF,few,.,TRBJ2-1,TRBV12-3/TRBV12-4
CASSYSDRSYGYTF,.,TRBD1,TRBJ1-2,TRBV6-5
CASSMGTAGAYEQYF,many,TRBD1,TRBJ2-7,TRBV7-2
CASSRGQSETQYF,.,.,TRBJ2-5,TRBV18
CASSSASGRHYF,many,.,TRBJ2-3,TRBV7-3
CSVGDRGRGNIQYF,.,TRBD1,TRBJ2-4,TRBV29-1
CATSRDGVGTDTQYF,.,.,TRBJ2-3,TRBV15
CASSVGGMSTDTQYF,many,.,TRBJ2-3,TRBV9
CASRTGTSGAGELFF,many,TRBD2,TRBJ2-2,TRBV6-5
CASSPHGGRKSEQYF,many,.,TRBJ2-7,TRBV11-2
CASRGRNTGELFF,few,.,TRBJ2-2,TRBV7-2
CASSPLPYSGNTIYF,few,.,TRBJ1-3,TRBV18
CASSLETGYEQYF,few,.,TRBJ2-7,TRBV5-1
CASSLALAGGEETQYF,.,TRBD2,TRBJ2-5,TRBV7-9
CASSLEIIPASGYYEQYF,.,TRBD2,TRBJ2-7,TRBV5-1
CASSFDLDTEAFF,few,.,TRBJ1-1,TRBV12-3/TRBV12-4
CASSRTGGESPLHF,few,.,TRBJ1-6,TRBV7-9
CASSVQGHEQFF,few,.,TRBJ2-1,TRBV7-8
CASSLVGDTQYF,many,.,TRBJ2-3,TRBV7-9
CASRPIGTAVQETQYF,many,TRBD1,TRBJ2-5,TRBV19
CASSSRGRGHEQYF,few,.,TRBJ2-7,TRBV11-2